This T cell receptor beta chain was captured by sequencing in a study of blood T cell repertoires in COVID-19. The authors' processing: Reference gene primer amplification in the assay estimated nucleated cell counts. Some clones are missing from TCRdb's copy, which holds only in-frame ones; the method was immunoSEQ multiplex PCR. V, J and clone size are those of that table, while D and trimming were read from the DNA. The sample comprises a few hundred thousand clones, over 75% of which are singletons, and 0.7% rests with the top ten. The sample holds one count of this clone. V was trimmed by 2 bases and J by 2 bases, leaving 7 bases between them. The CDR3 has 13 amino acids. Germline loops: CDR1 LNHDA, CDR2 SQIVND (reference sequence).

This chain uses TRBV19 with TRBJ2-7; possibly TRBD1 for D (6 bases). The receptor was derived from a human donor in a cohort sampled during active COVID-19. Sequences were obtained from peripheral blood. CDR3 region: CASSIRGTYEQYF. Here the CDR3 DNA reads TGTGCCAGTAGTATAAGGGGGACCTACGAGCAGTACTTC. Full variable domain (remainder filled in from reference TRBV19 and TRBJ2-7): DGGITQSPKYLFRKEGQNVTLSCEQNLNHDAMYWYRQDPGQGLRLIYYSQIVNDFQKGDIAEGYSVSREKKESFPLTVTSAQKNPTAFYLCASSIRGTYEQYFGPGTRLTVT.